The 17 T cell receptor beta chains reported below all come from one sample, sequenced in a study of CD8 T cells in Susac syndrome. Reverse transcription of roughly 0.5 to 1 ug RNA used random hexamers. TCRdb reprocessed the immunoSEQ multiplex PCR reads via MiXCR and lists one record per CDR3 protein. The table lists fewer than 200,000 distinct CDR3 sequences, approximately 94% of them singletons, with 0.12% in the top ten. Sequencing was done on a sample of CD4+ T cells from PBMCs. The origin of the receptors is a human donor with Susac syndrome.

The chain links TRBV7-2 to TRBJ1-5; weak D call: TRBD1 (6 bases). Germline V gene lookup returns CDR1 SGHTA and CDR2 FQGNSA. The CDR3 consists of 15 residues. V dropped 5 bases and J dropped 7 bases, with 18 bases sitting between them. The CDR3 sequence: CASSVSGELLQPQHF. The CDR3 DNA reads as TGTGCCAGCAGCGTCTCAGGGGAGCTATTGCAGCCCCAGCATTTT.

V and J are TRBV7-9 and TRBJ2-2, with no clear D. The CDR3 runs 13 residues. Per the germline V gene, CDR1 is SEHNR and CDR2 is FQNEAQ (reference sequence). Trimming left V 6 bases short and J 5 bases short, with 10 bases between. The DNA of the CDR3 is TGTGCCAGCAGTTTGACACTAACCGGGGAGCTGTTTTTT. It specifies CASSLTLTGELFF.

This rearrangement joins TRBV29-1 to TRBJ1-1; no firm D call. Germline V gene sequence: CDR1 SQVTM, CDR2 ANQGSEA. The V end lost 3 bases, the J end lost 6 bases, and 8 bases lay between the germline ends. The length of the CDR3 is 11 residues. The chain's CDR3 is CSVEGRAEAFF. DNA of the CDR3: TGCAGCGTTGAGGGAAGAGCTGAAGCTTTCTTT.

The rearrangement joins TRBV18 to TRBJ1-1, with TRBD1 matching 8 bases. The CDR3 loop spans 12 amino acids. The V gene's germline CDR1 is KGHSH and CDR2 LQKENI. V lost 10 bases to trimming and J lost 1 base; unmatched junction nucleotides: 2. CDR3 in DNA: TGTGCCACCGGACAGGGGAACACTGAAGCTTTCTTT. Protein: CATGQGNTEAFF.

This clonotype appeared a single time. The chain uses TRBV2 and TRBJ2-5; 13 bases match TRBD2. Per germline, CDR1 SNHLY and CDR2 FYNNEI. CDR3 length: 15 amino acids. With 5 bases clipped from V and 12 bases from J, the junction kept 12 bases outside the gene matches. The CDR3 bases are TGTGCCAGCAGTCCCTGGACTAGCGGGGGAGCGCGGGAGTACTTC. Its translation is CASSPWTSGGAREYF.

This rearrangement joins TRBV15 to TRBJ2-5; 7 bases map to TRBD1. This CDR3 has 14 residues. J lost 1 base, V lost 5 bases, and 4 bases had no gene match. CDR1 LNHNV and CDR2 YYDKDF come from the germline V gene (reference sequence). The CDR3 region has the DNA TGTGCCACCAGCGGAACAGGGGTCCAAGAGACCCAGTACTTC. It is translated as CATSGTGVQETQYF.

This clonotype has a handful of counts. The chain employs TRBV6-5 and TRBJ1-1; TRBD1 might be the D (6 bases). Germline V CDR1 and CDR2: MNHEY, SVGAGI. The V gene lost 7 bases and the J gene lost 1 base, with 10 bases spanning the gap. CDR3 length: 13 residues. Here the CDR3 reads CASMMTGNTEAFF. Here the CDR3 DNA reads TGTGCCAGCATGATGACAGGGAACACTGAAGCTTTCTTT.

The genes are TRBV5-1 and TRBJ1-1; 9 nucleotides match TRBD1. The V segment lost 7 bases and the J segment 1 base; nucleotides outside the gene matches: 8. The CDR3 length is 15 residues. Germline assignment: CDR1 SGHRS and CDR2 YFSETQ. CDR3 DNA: TGCGCCAGCGGTCCCGGGACAGGGCCGAACACTGAAGCTTTCTTT. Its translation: CASGPGTGPNTEAFF.

The CDR3 here is CASSGGPDTEAFF. In nucleotides, the CDR3 is TGTGCCAGCAGCGGGGGCCCTGACACTGAAGCTTTCTTT. This chain links TRBV9 with TRBJ1-1; tentative D call: TRBD1 (5 bases). The CDR3 sequence is 13 residues long. Trimming stripped 3 bases from V and 3 bases from J, with 9 bases between. Germline CDR1 is SGDLS and CDR2 is YYNGEE. Filled out from reference TRBV9 and TRBJ1-1, the complete variable domain reads DSGVTQTPKHLITATGQRVTLRCSPRSGDLSVYWYQQSLDQGLQFLIQYYNGEERAKGNILERFSAQQFPDLHSELNLSSLELGDSALYFCASSGGPDTEAFFGQGTRLTVV.

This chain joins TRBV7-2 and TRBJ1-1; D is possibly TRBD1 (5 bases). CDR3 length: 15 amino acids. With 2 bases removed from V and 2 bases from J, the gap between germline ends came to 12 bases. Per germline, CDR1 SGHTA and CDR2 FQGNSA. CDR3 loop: CASSLIAGGNTEAFF. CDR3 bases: TGTGCCAGCAGCTTAATTGCTGGGGGAAACACTGAAGCTTTCTTT.

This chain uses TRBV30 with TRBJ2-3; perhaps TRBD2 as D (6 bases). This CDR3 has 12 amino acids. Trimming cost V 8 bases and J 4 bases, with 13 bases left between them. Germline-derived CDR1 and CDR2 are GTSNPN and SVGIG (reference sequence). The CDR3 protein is CARGGGADTQYF. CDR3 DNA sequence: TGTGCCCGGGGCGGCGGGGCAGATACGCAGTATTTT.

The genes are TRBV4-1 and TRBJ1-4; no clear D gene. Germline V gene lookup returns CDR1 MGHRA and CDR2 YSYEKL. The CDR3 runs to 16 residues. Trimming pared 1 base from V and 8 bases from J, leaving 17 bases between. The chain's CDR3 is CASSQGGAKAGEKLFF. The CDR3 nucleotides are TGCGCCAGCAGCCAAGGGGGAGCCAAGGCCGGAGAAAAACTGTTTTTT.

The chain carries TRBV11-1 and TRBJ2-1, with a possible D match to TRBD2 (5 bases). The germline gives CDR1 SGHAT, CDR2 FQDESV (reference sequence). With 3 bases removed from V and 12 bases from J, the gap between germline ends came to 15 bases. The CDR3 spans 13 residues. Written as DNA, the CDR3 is TGTGCCAGCAGCTTTCAATCCGGACTTGGGCAGTTCTTC. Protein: CASSFQSGLGQFF.

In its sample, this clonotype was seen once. CDR3 region: CASSSPGQGLGLTNVLTF. The DNA of the CDR3 is TGTGCCAGCAGCTCGCCGGGACAGGGTCTCGGATTAACCAACGTCCTGACTTTC. The rearrangement joins TRBV5-4 to TRBJ2-6; 9 nucleotides align to TRBD1. The junction had 15 bases not matched to a gene; V was cut back by 3 bases and J by 8 bases. The germline V gene encodes CDR1 SGHNT and CDR2 YYREEE (reference sequence). The CDR3 covers 18 residues.

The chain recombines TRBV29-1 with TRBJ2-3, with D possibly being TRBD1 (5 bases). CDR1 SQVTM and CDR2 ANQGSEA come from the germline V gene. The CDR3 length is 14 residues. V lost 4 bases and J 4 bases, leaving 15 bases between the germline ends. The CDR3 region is CSVVFLGRADTQYF. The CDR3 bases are TGCAGCGTTGTGTTTCTGGGGCGCGCAGATACGCAGTATTTT.

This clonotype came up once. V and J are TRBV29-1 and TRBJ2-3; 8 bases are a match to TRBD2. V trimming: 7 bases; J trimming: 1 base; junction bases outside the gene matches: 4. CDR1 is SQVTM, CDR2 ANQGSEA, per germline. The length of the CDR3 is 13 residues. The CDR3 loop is CSAYSGGTDTQYF. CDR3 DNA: TGCAGCGCCTATAGCGGGGGCACAGATACGCAGTATTTT.

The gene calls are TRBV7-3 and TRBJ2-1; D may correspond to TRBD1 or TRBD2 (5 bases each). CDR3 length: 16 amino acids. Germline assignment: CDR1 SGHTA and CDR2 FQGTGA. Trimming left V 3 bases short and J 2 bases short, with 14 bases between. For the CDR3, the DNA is TGTGCCAGCAGCTTCGGGACCCAAGTTCCCTACAATGAGCAGTTCTTC. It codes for CASSFGTQVPYNEQFF.